This T cell receptor beta chain originates from a study of shared clonotypes between healthy human individuals. The germline V gene encodes CDR1 MGHRA and CDR2 YSYEKL. Trimming stripped 4 bases from V and 1 base from J, with 20 bases between. The CDR3 covers 17 residues. With regard to this clone: Its cognate antigen is unknown.

The assay was immunoSEQ multiplex PCR, and TCRdb's table has in-frame clones only and misses some. The sample contains roughly 2,000,000 clones, just under 95% of which appear only once. Findings and limits, study-wide: How much donors shared clonotypes was expected to be affected by sequencing depth. A small donor pool kept down the genetic and exposure-history diversity that was represented. Only blood samples were collected, and tissue repertoires likely differ. Non-shared clonotypes displayed generation probabilities falling below those of clonotypes present in all four donors.

Terminally differentiated effector memory CD45RA+ cells were excluded from the naive CD8 cells, which were CD45RO-negative and positively selected for CCR7. Sample: naive CD8+ T cells sorted from blood. The source of this sequence is a man aged 18-30 years in good health. The chain uses TRBV4-1 and TRBJ2-7; D is uncertain. CDR3 sequence reads: CASSRSSAGFGSYEQYF. The CDR3, as DNA: TGCGCCAGCAGCCGTTCCTCAGCCGGATTTGGGTCCTACGAGCAGTACTTC.